These 16 T cell receptor beta chains were all obtained from the same sample, sequenced in a study of identifying expanded T cells in peripheral blood. Assay used: immunoSEQ multiplex PCR; TCRdb lists only in-frame clones, some missing. Among 100,000 or so clones, about 87% were seen once, and the ten largest hold approximately 14%. Material for sequencing was blood. Receptors were obtained from a person aged 18 to 69 in good health.

The rearrangement uses TRBV5-6 and TRBJ1-6, with 7 positions matching TRBD1. CDR3 size: 15 residues. Germline V lookup: CDR1 SGHDT, CDR2 YYEEEE. V dropped 4 bases and J dropped 5; count of bases not matched to a gene: 6. The CDR3 nucleotides are TGTGCCAGCAGCCCTTTGACAGGGAATAATTCACCCCTCCACTTT. Its translation is CASSPLTGNNSPLHF.

In this sample, this clone turned up once. The rearrangement links TRBV29-1 to TRBJ1-2; D call uncertain. The CDR3 sequence is 12 residues long. Trimming left V 5 bases short and J 5 bases short, with 12 bases between. The germline gives CDR1 SQVTM, CDR2 ANQGSEA. CDR3 nucleotides: TGCAGCGTTCAAGGGATTGGGTATGGCTACACCTTC. This gives the protein CSVQGIGYGYTF.

The rearrangement uses TRBV6-6 and TRBJ1-5; D not certain. This CDR3 has 13 amino acids. Germline loops: CDR1 MNHNY, CDR2 SVGAGI (reference sequence). V lost 5 bases and J 10 bases, leaving 15 bases between the germline ends. The CDR3 DNA is TGTGCCAGCAGTCCCCCACATCATCCCCCCCAGCATTTT. Translating gives CASSPPHHPPQHF.

In the case of this clone: At the DNA level, this CDR3 is encoded by other sequences in the same sample as well. This chain links TRBV27 with TRBJ2-5; unclear D gene. CDR1 and CDR2 from the germline V gene are MNHEY and SMNVEV (reference sequence). The CDR3 covers 11 residues. V lost 6 bases and J 4 bases, leaving 6 bases between the germline ends. In nucleotides, the CDR3 is TGTGCCAGCAGCCTAGGAGAGACCCAGTACTTC. Encoded protein: CASSLGETQYF.

The chain recombines TRBV28 with TRBJ2-1; D is unclear. V shed 6 bases and J shed 7 bases, with 16 bases lying between them. The germline V gene has CDR1 MDHEN and CDR2 SYDVKM. The CDR3 is 14 amino acids. The CDR3 reads CASRLGSPRNEQFF. Written as DNA, the CDR3 is TGTGCCAGCAGGCTGGGGTCCCCAAGGAATGAGCAGTTCTTC. Together with reference TRBV28 and TRBJ2-1, the CDR3 gives the full variable domain: DVKVTQSSRYLVKRTGEKVFLECVQDMDHENMFWYRQDPGLGLRLIYFSYDVKMKEKGDIPEGYSVSREKKERFSLILESASTNQTSMYLCASRLGSPRNEQFFGPGTRLTVL.

V is TRBV14 and J is TRBJ2-7, with TRBD1 identical over 7 bases. CDR1 is SGHDN and CDR2 is FVKESK in the germline V gene. The V gene end was trimmed by 0 bases and the J gene end by 3 bases; junction bases not matched to a gene: 8. The CDR3 runs 16 residues. The CDR3 bases are TGTGCCAGCAGCCAAGAATCAGGGACAGAATTCTACGAGCAGTACTTC. Translating gives CASSQESGTEFYEQYF.

V usage is TRBV5-1 and J usage is TRBJ2-2; 7 bases fit TRBD2. V shed 0 bases, J shed 5 bases, and the junction held 7 bases outside the gene matches. In germline, CDR1 is SGHRS, CDR2 YFSETQ. The CDR3 covers 16 residues. Here the CDR3 reads CASSLARLAGTGELFF. The CDR3 DNA reads as TGCGCCAGCAGCTTGGCTCGACTAGCTGGTACCGGGGAGCTGTTTTTT.

The gene calls are TRBV4-2 and TRBJ2-3; possible D gene TRBD2, 6 bases. The germline gives CDR1 LGHNA, CDR2 YNFKEQ. The CDR3 runs 16 residues. V was cut by 3 bases and J by 1 base, with 14 bases left in between. The CDR3 loop is CASSQETSDGTDTQYF. CDR3 nucleotide sequence: TGTGCCAGCAGCCAGGAGACTAGTGACGGCACAGATACGCAGTATTTT.

The V and J genes are TRBV19 and TRBJ2-1, with 9 positions matching TRBD2. Trimming cost V 2 bases and J 3 bases; bases outside gene matches: 14. CDR1 and CDR2 (germline): LNHDA, SQIVND (reference sequence). The length of the CDR3 is 19 residues. DNA for the CDR3: TGTGCCAGTAGTATATGGCTCGATAGCGGGAGCGTCCACTACAATGAGCAGTTCTTC. Protein product: CASSIWLDSGSVHYNEQFF.

The V call is TRBV25-1, the J call TRBJ1-6; TRBD1 is a possible D gene (6 bases). Trimming removed 5 bases at V and 9 bases at J, with 17 bases between. The CDR3 covers 15 residues. Looked up from germline, CDR1 is MGHDK and CDR2 is SYGVNS. The CDR3 loop reads CASSPAPGAGSPLHF. The CDR3 DNA reads TGTGCCAGCAGTCCAGCCCCAGGGGCCGGTTCACCCCTCCACTTT.

The rearrangement links TRBV6-5 to TRBJ1-1; the D is unclear. The germline CDR1 and CDR2 sequences are MNHEY and SVGAGI. Trimming left V 3 bases short and J 4 bases short, with 12 bases between. The CDR3 runs 14 residues. The CDR3, as DNA: TGTGCCAGCAGTTATTCGGGTACGGGCACTGAAGCTTTCTTT. It yields the protein CASSYSGTGTEAFF.

The rearrangement links TRBV19 to TRBJ2-1; the match to TRBD2 covers 14 bases. Germline V gene data show CDR1 as LNHDA and CDR2 as SQIVND (reference sequence). Losses at the gene ends were 7 bases for V and 6 bases for J; bases not matched to a gene: 5. CDR3 length equals 15 residues. The CDR3 bases are TGTGCCAGTAAACGGACTAGCGGGGGGCGCAATGAGCAGTTCTTC. This codes for CASKRTSGGRNEQFF.

The chain couples TRBV30 to TRBJ2-7; D might be TRBD1 (6 bases). The CDR3 sequence is 11 residues long. V lost 5 bases to trimming and J lost 3 bases, with 8 bases between them. Per germline, CDR1 GTSNPN and CDR2 SVGIG (reference sequence). The DNA for the CDR3 is TGTGCCTGGGACAGGAGCTACGAGCAGTACTTC. It specifies CAWDRSYEQYF.

J is TRBJ2-7 and V is TRBV19; D remains ambiguous. The CDR3 extends over 13 amino acids. Germline CDR1 LNHDA, CDR2 SQIVND (reference sequence). Trimming took 5 bases from V and 3 from J, leaving 11 bases between them. In nucleotides, the CDR3 is TGTGCCAGTAGTCAATTCCTGTTCTACGAGCAGTACTTC. This translates into CASSQFLFYEQYF.

V usage is TRBV7-3 and J usage is TRBJ2-1, with D hard to call. The CDR3 extends over 16 amino acids. Trimming removed 5 bases at V and 4 bases at J, with 18 bases between. Per the germline V gene, CDR1 is SGHTA and CDR2 is FQGTGA. CDR3 residues: CASSPTPLGPYNEQFF. In DNA, the CDR3 is TGTGCCAGCAGCCCAACTCCCCTAGGACCTTACAATGAGCAGTTCTTC.

The chain joins TRBV2 to TRBJ2-7; the D call may be TRBD1 or TRBD2 (5 bases each). Trimming left V 6 bases short and J 2 bases short, with 14 bases between. The CDR3 extends over 14 amino acids. The germline V gene has CDR1 SNHLY and CDR2 FYNNEI. The CDR3 spells CASRAGTNAYEQYF. The CDR3 bases are TGTGCCAGCAGAGCCGGGACGAATGCCTACGAGCAGTACTTC.